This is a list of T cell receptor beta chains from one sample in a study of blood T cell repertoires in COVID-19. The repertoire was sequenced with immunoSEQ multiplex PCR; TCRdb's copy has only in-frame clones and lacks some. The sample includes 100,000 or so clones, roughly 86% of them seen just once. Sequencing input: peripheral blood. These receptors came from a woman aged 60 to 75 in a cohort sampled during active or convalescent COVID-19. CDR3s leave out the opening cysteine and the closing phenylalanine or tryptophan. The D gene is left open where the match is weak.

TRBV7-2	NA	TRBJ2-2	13	ASSLTRVIGGELF
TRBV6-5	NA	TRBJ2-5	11	ASTSPGVETQY
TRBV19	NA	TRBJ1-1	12	ASSPGGQNTEAF
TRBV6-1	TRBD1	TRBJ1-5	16	ASSAHRYRGSGNQPQH
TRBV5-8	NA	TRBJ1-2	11	ASSSTGWDGYT
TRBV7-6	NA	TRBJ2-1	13	ASSLEGIYYNEQF
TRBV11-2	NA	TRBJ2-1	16	ASSLSLPWQGRRNEQF
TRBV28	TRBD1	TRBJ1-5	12	ASSLDRGNQPQH
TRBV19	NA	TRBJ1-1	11	ASSTWTDSEAF
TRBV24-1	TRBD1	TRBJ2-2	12	ATSGTEATGELF
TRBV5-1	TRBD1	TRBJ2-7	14	ASSSNIPRQGYEQY
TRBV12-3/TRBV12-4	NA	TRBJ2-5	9	ASSFGETQY
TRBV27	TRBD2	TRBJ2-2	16	ASSLSQIAGGNTGELF
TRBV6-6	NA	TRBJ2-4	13	ASSYSQGTKNIQY
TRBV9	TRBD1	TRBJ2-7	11	ASSALEGAKQY
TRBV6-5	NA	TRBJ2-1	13	ASRIPGTPYNEQF
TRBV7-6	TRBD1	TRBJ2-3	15	ASSLQVPGGVTDTQY
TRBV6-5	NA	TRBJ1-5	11	ASVLTSNQPQH
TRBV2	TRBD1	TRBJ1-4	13	ASSEGRGPEGKLF
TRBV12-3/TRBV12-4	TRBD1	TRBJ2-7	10	ASRGTGREQY
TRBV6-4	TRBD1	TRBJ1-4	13	ASSPGQSRNEKLF
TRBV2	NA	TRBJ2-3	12	ASKPGLVTDTQY
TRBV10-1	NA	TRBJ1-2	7	ASRRLGT
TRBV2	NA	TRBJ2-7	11	ASSSGFSYEQY
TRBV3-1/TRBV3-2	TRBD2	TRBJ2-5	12	ASSPGGGQETQY
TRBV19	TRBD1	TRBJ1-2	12	ASIDRGRSYGYT
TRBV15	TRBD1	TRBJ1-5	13	ATSPDRGDGQPQH
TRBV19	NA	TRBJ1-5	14	ASSMVRGSGNQPQH
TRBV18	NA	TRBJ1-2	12	ASSPPTVNYGYT
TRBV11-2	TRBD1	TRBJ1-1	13	ASSQGALMNTEAF
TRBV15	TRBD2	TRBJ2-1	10	ATGRGRDEQF
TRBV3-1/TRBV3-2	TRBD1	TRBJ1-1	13	ASSRPTGANTEAF
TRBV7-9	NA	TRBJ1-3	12	ASSSQGTGNTIY
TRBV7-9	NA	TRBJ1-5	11	ASSLGLNQPQH
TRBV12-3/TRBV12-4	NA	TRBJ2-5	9	ASSPKETQY
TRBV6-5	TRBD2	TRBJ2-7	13	ASKLLAGGEYEQY
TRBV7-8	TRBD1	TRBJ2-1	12	ASSLLTGGNEQF
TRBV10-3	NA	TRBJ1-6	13	AISAGQSGNSPLH
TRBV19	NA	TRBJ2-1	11	ASVDQGYNEQF
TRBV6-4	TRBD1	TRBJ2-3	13	ASSDSGTGTDTQY
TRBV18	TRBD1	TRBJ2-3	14	ASSFNPGQGTDTQY
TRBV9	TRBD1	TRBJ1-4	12	ASSVAAGGEKLF
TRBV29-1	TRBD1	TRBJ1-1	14	SGTPGQGAWNTEAF
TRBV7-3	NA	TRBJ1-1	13	ASSPSGGPMSEAF
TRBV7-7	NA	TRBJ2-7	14	ASTARTPRSSYEQY
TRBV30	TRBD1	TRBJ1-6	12	AWSRTGSWSPLH
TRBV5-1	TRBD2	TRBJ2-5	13	ASSLELAGEETQY